This is a list of T cell receptor beta chains from one sample in a study of beta chain features in type 1 diabetes. The method was immunoSEQ multiplex PCR; TCRdb's version includes in-frame clones alone and lacks a portion of them. The sample includes 70,000 to 95,000 clones, 30% to 40% of them seen just once. The sequenced sample was stem cell memory CD4+ T cells from blood. These receptors were collected from a woman in her late teens or twenties in good health. Both conserved end residues are part of each CDR3. A D gene is named only where the DNA matches it firmly.

cdr3_aa j_call v_call d_call
CASSQLAGGLYNEQFF TRBJ2-1 TRBV4-3 TRBD2
CASSKSGTAMNTEAFF TRBJ1-1 TRBV27 TRBD1
CASSGVSWGGSASPLF TRBJ2-1 TRBV7-9 -
CASSGQGGDTEAFF TRBJ1-1 TRBV18 TRBD1
CASSLARTVRHQPQHF TRBJ1-5 TRBV7-8 -
CASSRPGGQGTSTLYNEQFF TRBJ2-1 TRBV28 TRBD1
CASSGGRGPSPLHF TRBJ1-6 TRBV2 TRBD1
CASRRDFTYEQYF TRBJ2-7 TRBV27 -
CSVKEQNYGYTF TRBJ1-2 TRBV29-1 -
CASSPTSGSSETQYF TRBJ2-5 TRBV7-2 TRBD2
CSVEEQGRETQYF TRBJ2-5 TRBV29-1 -
CASSLGTGAYEQYF TRBJ2-7 TRBV5-1 TRBD1
CATPGEGLEQYF TRBJ2-7 TRBV7-3 TRBD2
CASSKWRGYEQYF TRBJ2-7 TRBV11-1 -
CASSNNRGTEAFF TRBJ1-1 TRBV19 TRBD1
CASSEYAGITDTQYF TRBJ2-3 TRBV6-1 -
CASSMNSGAGEQYF TRBJ2-7 TRBV7-3 TRBD2
CAWSSQDNQPQHF TRBJ1-5 TRBV30 -
CASSVGNANTGELFF TRBJ2-2 TRBV9 -
CASSIAGQAGELFF TRBJ2-2 TRBV19 -
CASRGEFEQYF TRBJ2-7 TRBV5-1 TRBD2
CASSPQGIADYGYTF TRBJ1-2 TRBV18 -
CAISRTGDYEQYF TRBJ2-7 TRBV10-3 TRBD1
CASTGYRSNQPQHF TRBJ1-5 TRBV28 -
CASSSPGGVAASRRYTQYF TRBJ2-3 TRBV7-2 -
CASSSSGTSGNIQYF TRBJ2-4 TRBV5-1 TRBD2
CASGSTGTGANNEQFF TRBJ2-1 TRBV12-5 TRBD1
CASSLDRGGLSGELFF TRBJ2-2 TRBV7-2 TRBD2
CASRGTGGNEKLFF TRBJ1-4 TRBV28 TRBD1
CASSLVGLPHTDTQYF TRBJ2-3 TRBV7-2 TRBD2
CASSIDRVNTEAFF TRBJ1-1 TRBV19 -
CASSPELGLGVTQYF TRBJ2-3 TRBV7-2 -
CASSLSFSGDTGELFF TRBJ2-2 TRBV2 -
CASSLTGTGVEQFF TRBJ2-1 TRBV7-3 TRBD1
CASGEGGVGRETQYF TRBJ2-5 TRBV2 -
CASSQGGPADTQYF TRBJ2-3 TRBV14 -
CASSIGQGAGETQYF TRBJ2-5 TRBV5-1 TRBD1
CASRPITGPRDTQYF TRBJ2-3 TRBV11-2 -
CASSSGQLSSGNTIYF TRBJ1-3 TRBV28 -
CAWRPPRDRGNQPQHF TRBJ1-5 TRBV30 TRBD1
CAWSQREWGNEQFF TRBJ2-1 TRBV30 TRBD2